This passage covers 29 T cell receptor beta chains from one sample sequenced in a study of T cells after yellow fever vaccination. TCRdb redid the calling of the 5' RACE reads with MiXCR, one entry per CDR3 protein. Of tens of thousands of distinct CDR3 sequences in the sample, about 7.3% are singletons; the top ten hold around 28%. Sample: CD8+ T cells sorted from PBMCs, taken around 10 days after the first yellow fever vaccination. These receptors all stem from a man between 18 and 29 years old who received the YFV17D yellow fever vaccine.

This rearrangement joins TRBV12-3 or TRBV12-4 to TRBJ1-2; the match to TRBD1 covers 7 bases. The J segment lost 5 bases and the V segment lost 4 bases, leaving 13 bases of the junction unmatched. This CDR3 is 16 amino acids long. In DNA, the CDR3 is TGTGCCAGCAGTTCTACGCCAGGGGGTTTAGGGTATGGCTACACCTTC. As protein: CASSSTPGGLGYGYTF.

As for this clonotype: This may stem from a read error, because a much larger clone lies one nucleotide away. CDR3 residues: CSVEEGKNTEAFF. CDR3 nucleotides: TGCAGCGTTGAAGAGGGGAAGAACACTGAAGCTTTCTTT. This chain connects TRBV29-1 to TRBJ1-1; D not resolved. V lost 0 bases and J 1 base, leaving 6 bases between the germline ends. The germline V gene encodes CDR1 SQVTM and CDR2 ANQGSEA. This CDR3 has 13 residues.

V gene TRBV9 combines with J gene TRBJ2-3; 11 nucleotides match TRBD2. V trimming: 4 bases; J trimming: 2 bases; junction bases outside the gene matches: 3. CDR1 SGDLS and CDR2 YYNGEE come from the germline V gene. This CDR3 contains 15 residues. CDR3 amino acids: CASSFSGGATDTQYF. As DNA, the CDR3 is TGTGCCAGCAGCTTTAGCGGGGGGGCCACAGATACGCAGTATTTT.

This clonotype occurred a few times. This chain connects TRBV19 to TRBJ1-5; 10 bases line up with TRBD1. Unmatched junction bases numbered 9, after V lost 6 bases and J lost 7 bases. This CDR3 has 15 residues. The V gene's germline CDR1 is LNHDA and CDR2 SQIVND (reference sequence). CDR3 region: CASSGTGALWQPQHF. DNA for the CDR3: TGTGCCAGTAGCGGGACAGGGGCTCTTTGGCAGCCCCAGCATTTT.

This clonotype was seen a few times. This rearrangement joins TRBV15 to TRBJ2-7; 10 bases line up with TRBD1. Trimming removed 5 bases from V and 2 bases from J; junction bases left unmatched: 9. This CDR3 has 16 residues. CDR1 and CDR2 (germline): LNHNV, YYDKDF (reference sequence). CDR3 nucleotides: TGTGCCACCAGCGGGGGGCCCGGGACAGGGGCCTACGAGCAGTACTTC. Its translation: CATSGGPGTGAYEQYF.

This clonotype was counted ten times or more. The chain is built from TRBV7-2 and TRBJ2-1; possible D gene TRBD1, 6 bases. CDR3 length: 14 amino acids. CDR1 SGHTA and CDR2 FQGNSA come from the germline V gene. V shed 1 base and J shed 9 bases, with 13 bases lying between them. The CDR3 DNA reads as TGTGCCAGCAGCTTAGTGTGGCAGGGGACTGAGCAGTTCTTC. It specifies CASSLVWQGTEQFF.

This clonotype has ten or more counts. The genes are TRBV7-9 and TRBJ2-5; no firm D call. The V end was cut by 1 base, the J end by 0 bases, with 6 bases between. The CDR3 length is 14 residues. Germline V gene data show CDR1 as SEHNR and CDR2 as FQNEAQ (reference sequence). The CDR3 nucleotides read TGTGCCAGCAGCTTAGTAGGCCACCAAGAGACCCAGTACTTC. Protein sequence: CASSLVGHQETQYF.

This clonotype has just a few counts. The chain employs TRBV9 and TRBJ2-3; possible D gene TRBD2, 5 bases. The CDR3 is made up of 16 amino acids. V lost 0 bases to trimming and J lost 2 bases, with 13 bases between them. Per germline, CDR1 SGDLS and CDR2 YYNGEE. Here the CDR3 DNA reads TGTGCCAGCAGCGTAGGGTTAGTCGGGGACACAGATACGCAGTATTTT. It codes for CASSVGLVGDTDTQYF.

The CDR3 DNA sequence: TGCGCCAGCAGCCAAAGTGGGACAGGGATCAACGAGCAGTACTTC. Residues: CASSQSGTGINEQYF. This rearrangement joins TRBV4-1 to TRBJ2-7; 9 bases line up with TRBD1. Germline V gene lookup returns CDR1 MGHRA and CDR2 YSYEKL. CDR3 length equals 15 residues. Trimming removed 2 bases from V and 5 bases from J; junction bases left unmatched: 7.

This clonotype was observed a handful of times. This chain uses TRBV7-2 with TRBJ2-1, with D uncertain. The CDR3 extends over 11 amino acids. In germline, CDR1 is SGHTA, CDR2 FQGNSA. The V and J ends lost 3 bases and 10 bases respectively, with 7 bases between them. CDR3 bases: TGTGCCAGCAGCTTTAATTGGGAGCAGTTCTTC. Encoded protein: CASSFNWEQFF.

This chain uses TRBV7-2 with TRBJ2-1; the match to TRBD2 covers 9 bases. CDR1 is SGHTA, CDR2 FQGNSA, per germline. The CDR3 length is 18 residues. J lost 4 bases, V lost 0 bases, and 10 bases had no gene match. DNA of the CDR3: TGTGCCAGCAGCTTAGCGGTTGGTAGCGGGGGTATATACAATGAGCAGTTCTTC. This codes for CASSLAVGSGGIYNEQFF.

The CDR3 loop is CASSLGNDRAETQYF. CDR3 nucleotide sequence: TGTGCCAGCAGCTTAGGAAATGACAGGGCTGAGACCCAGTACTTC. V usage is TRBV13 and J usage is TRBJ2-5, with TRBD1 identical over 7 bases. CDR1 is PRHDT and CDR2 is FYEKMQ in the germline V gene (reference sequence). Trimming removed 0 bases from V and 5 bases from J; junction bases left unmatched: 6. There are 15 residues in the CDR3.

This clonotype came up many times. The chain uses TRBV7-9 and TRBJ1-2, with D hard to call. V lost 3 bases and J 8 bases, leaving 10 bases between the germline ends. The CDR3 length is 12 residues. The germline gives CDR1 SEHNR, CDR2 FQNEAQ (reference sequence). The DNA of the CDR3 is TGTGCCAGCAGCTTCCAGGACGGAGGCTACACCTTC. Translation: CASSFQDGGYTF.

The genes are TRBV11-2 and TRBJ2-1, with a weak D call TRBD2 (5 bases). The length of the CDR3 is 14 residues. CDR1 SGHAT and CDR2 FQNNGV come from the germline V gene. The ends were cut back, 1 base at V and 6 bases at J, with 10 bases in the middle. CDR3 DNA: TGTGCCAGCAGCTTAGTTGCGGCGGGCAATGAGCAGTTCTTC. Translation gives CASSLVAAGNEQFF.

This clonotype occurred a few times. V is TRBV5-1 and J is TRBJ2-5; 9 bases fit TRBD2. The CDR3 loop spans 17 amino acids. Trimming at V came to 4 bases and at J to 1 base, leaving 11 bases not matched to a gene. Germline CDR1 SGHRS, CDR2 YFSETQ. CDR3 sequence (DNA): TGCGCCAGCAGCGGCGGGGGGGGACCGATAATCCAAGAGACCCAGTACTTC. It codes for CASSGGGGPIIQETQYF.

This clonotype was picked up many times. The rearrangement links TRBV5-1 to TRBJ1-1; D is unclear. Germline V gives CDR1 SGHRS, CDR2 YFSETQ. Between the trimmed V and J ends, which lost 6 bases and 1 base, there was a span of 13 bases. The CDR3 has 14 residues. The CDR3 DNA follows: TGCGCCAGCACCCTGGGCCACACGAACACTGAAGCTTTCTTT. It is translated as CASTLGHTNTEAFF.

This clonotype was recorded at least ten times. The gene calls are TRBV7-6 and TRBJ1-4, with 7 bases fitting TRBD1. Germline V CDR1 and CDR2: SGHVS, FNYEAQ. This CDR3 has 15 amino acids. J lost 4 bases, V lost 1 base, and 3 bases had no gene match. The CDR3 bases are TGTGCCAGCAGCTTAGAAGGGGACAGTAATGAAAAACTGTTTTTT. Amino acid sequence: CASSLEGDSNEKLFF.

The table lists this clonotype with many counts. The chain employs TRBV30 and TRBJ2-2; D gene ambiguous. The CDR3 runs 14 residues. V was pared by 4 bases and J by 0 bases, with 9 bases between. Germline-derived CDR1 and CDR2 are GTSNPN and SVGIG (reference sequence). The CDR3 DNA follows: TGTGCCTGGAATAGGGCTACGAACACCGGGGAGCTGTTTTTT. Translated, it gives CAWNRATNTGELFF. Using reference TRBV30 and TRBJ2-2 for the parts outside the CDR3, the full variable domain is SQTIHQWPATLVQPVGSPLSLECTVEGTSNPNLYWYRQAAGRGLQLLFYSVGIGQISSEVPQNLSASRPQDRQFILSSKKLLLSDSGFYLCAWNRATNTGELFFGEGSRLTVL.

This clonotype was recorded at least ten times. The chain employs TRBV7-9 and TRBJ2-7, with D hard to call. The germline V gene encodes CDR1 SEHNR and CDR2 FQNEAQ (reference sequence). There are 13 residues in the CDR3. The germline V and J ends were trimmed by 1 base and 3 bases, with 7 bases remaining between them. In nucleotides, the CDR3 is TGTGCCAGCAGCTTAGATGCCAGCTACGAGCAGTACTTC. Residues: CASSLDASYEQYF. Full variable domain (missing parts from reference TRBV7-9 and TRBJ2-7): DTGVSQNPRHKITKRGQNVTFRCDPISEHNRLYWYRQTLGQGPEFLTYFQNEAQLEKSRLLSDRFSAERPKGSFSTLEIQRTEQGDSAMYLCASSLDASYEQYFGPGTRLTVT.

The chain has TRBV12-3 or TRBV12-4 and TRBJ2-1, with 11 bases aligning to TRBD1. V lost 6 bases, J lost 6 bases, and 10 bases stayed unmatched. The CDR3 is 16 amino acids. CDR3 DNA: TGTGCCAGCAGCCTGGTCGGGACAGGGGGGACCAATGAGCAGTTCTTC. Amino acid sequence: CASSLVGTGGTNEQFF.

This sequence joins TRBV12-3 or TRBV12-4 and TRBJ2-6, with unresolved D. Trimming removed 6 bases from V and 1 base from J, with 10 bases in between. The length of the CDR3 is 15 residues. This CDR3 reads CASSPSPSGANVLTF. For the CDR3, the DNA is TGTGCCAGCAGCCCGAGTCCATCTGGGGCCAACGTCCTGACTTTC.

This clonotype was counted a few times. The CDR3 nucleotides are TGTGCCAGCAGCTACCACCGCCGGGACGATGACTCTGTGCAGTTCTTC. Its translation: CASSYHRRDDDSVQFF. The chain uses TRBV7-9 and TRBJ2-1; D assignment may be TRBD1 or TRBD2 (5 bases each). Germline values: CDR1 SEHNR, CDR2 FQNEAQ (reference sequence). V was shortened by 4 bases and J by 12 bases, with 25 bases between the two germline ends. The CDR3 is 16 residues long. Combining the CDR3 with reference TRBV7-9 and TRBJ2-1 gives the whole variable domain DTGVSQNPRHKITKRGQNVTFRCDPISEHNRLYWYRQTLGQGPEFLTYFQNEAQLEKSRLLSDRFSAERPKGSFSTLEIQRTEQGDSAMYLCASSYHRRDDDSVQFFGPGTRLTVL.

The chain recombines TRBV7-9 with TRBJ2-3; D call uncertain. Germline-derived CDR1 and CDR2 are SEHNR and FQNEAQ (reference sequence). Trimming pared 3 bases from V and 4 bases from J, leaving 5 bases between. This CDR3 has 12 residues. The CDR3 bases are TGTGCCAGCAGCTTCTTCGCAGATACGCAGTATTTT. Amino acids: CASSFFADTQYF.

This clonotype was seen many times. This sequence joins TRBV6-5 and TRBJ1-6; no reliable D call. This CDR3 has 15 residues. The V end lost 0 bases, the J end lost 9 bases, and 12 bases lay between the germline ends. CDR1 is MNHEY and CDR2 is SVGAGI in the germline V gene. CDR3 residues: CASSYSEGFGSPLHF. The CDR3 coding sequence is TGTGCCAGCAGTTACTCGGAGGGATTTGGTTCACCCCTCCACTTT.

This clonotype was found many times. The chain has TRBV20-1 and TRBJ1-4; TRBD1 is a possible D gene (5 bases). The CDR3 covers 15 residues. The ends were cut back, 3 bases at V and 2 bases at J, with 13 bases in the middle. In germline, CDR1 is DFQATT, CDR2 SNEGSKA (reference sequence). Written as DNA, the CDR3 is TGCAGTGCTAGTCGGCCGGGACGGACTAATGAAAAACTGTTTTTT. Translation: CSASRPGRTNEKLFF.

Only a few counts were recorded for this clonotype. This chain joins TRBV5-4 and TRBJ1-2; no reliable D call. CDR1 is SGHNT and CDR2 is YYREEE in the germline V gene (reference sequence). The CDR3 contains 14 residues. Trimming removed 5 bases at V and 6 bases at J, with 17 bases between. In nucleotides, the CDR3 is TGTGCCAGCAGATTGCCAAGCAACTATGATGGCTACACCTTC. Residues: CASRLPSNYDGYTF. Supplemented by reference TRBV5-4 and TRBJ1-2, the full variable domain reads ETGVTQSPTHLIKTRGQQVTLRCSSQSGHNTVSWYQQALGQGPQFIFQYYREEENGRGNFPPRFSGLQFPNYSSELNVNALELDDSALYLCASRLPSNYDGYTFGSGTRLTVV.

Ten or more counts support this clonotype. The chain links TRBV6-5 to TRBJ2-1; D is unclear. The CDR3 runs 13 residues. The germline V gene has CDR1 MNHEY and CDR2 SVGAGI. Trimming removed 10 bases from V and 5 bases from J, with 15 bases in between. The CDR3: CATKIQYDNEQFF. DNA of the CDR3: TGTGCCACCAAGATACAGTATGACAATGAGCAGTTCTTC.

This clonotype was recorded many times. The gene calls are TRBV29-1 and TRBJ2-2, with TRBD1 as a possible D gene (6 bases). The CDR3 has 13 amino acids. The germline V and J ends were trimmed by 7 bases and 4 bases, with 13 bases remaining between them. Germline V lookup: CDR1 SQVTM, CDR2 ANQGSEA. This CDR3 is CSGVRGVTGELFF. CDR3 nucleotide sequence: TGCAGCGGCGTCAGGGGAGTCACCGGGGAGCTGTTTTTT.

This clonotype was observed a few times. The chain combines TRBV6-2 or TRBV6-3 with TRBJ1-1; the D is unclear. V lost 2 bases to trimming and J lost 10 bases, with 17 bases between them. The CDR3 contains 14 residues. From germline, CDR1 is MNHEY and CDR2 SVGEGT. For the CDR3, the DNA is TGTGCCAGCAGTTACGGTTACGGTGTTTTAGGAGCTTTCTTT. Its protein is CASSYGYGVLGAFF.